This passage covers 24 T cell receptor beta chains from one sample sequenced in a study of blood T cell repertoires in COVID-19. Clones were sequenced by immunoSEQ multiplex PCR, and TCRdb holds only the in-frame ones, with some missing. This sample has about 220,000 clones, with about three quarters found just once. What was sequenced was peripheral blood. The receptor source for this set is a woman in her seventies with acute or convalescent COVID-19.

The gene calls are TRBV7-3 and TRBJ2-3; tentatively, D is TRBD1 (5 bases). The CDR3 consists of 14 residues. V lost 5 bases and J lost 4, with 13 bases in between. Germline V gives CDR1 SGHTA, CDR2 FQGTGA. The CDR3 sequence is CASSPRESADTQYF. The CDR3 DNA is TGTGCCAGCAGCCCCAGGGAATCGGCAGATACGCAGTATTTT.

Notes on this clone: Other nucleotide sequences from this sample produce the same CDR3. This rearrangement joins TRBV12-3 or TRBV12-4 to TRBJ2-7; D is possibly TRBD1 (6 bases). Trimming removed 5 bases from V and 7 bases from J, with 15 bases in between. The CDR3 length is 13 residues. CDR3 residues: CASSRLTGNEQYF. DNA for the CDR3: TGTGCCAGCAGTCGCCTAACAGGGAATGAGCAGTACTTC.

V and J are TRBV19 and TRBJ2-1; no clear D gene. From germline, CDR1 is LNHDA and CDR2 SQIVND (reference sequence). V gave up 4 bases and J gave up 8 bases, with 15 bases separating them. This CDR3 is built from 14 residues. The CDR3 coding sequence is TGTGCCAGTAGTAGTGTAGCCCCTGGAGATGAGCAGTTCTTC. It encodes CASSSVAPGDEQFF.

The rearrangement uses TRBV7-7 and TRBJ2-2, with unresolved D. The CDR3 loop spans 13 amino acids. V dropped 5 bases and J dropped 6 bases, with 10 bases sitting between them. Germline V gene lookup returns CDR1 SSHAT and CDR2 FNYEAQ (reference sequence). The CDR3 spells CASSNTVAGELFF. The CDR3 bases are TGTGCCAGCAGCAATACAGTTGCCGGGGAGCTGTTTTTT.

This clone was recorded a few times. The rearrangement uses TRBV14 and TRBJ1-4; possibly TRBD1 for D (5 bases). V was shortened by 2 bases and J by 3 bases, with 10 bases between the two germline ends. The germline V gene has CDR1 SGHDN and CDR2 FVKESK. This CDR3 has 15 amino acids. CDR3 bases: TGTGCCAGCAGCCAACAGGGTACACCTAATGAAAAACTGTTTTTT. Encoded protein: CASSQQGTPNEKLFF.

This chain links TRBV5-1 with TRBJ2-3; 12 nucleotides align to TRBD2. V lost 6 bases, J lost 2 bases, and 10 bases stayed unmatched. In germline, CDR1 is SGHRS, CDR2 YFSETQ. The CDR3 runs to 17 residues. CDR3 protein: CASKSGLAGSYTDTQYF. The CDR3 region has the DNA TGCGCCAGCAAGTCAGGACTAGCGGGGTCGTACACAGATACGCAGTATTTT.

The CDR3 DNA sequence: TGTGCCAGCAGCCCCGAGGTGGGGGGGGGCCAAGCGCAGTATTTT. Amino acid sequence: CASSPEVGGGQAQYF. The chain couples TRBV7-2 to TRBJ2-3, with D possibly TRBD2 on 7 matching bases. CDR3 length: 15 residues. Trimming took 5 bases from V and 10 from J, leaving 22 bases between them. CDR1 SGHTA and CDR2 FQGNSA come from the germline V gene.

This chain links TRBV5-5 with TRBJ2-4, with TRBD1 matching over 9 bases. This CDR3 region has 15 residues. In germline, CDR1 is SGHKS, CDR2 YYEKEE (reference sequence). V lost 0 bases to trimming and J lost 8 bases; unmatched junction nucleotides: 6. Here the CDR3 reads CASSLVTGGADIQYF. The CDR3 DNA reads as TGTGCCAGCAGCTTGGTTACAGGGGGCGCAGACATTCAGTACTTC.

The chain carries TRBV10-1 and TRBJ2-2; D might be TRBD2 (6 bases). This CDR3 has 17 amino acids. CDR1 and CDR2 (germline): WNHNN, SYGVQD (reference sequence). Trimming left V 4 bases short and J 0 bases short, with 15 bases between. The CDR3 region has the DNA TGCGCCAGCAGTGCTGGGCGGCGGGGATCGAACACCGGGGAGCTGTTTTTT. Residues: CASSAGRRGSNTGELFF.

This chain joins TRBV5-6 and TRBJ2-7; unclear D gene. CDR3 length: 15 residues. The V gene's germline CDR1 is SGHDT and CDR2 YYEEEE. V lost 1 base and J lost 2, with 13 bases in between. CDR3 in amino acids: CASSLRRVWTYEQYF. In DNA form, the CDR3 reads TGTGCCAGCAGCTTGAGACGGGTCTGGACCTACGAGCAGTACTTC.

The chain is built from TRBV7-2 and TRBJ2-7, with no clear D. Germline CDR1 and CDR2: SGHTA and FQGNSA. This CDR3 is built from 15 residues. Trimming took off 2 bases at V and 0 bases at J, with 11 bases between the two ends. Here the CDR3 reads CASSLHQEYSYEQYF. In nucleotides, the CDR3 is TGTGCCAGCAGCTTACACCAGGAATACTCCTACGAGCAGTACTTC.

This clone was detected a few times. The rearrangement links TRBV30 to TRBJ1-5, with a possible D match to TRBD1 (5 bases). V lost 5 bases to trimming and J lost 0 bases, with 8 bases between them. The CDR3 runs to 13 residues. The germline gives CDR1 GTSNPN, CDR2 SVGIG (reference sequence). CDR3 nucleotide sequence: TGTGCCTGGGCAGGGTCTAGCAATCAGCCCCAGCATTTT. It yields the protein CAWAGSSNQPQHF.

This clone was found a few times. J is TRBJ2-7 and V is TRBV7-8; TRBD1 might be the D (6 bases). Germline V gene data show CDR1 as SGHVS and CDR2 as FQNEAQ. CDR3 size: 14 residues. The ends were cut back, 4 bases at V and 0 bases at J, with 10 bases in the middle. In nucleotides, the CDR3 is TGTGCCAGCAGCTCCCGGGACACCTCCTACGAGCAGTACGTC. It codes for CASSSRDTSYEQYV.

The CDR3 is CASSGSGGAHEQFF. The CDR3 nucleotides are TGTGCCAGCAGTGGGAGCGGGGGGGCGCATGAGCAGTTCTTC. This chain links TRBV2 with TRBJ2-1; 10 bases are a match to TRBD2. V trimming: 4 bases; J trimming: 8 bases; junction bases outside the gene matches: 5. Germline-derived CDR1 and CDR2 are SNHLY and FYNNEI. This CDR3 has 14 residues.

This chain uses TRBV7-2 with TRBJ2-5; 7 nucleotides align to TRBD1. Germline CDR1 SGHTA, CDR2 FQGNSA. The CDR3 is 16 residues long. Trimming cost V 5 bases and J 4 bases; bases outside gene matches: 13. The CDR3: CASSQAPGQRGETQYF. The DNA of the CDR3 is TGTGCCAGCAGCCAAGCTCCGGGACAGAGGGGAGAGACCCAGTACTTC.

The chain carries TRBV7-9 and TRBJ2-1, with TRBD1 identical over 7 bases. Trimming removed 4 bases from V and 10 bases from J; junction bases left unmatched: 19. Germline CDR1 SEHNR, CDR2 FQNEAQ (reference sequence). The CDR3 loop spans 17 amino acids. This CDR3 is CASSSPNRQGGFGEQFF. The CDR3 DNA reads TGTGCCAGCAGCTCACCCAACAGACAGGGCGGCTTCGGAGAGCAGTTCTTC.

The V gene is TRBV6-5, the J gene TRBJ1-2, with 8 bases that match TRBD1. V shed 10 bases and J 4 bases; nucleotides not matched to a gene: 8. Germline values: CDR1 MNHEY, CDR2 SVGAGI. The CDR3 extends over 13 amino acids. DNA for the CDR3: TGTGCCACCACAGGGGGAGGGAGCTATGGCTACACCTTC. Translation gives CATTGGGSYGYTF.

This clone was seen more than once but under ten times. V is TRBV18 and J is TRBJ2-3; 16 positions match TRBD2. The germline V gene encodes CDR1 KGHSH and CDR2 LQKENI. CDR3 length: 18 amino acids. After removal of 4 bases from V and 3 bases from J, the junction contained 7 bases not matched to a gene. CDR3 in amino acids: CASSRGTSGGATTDTQYF. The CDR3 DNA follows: TGTGCCAGCTCACGTGGGACTAGCGGGGGGGCCACGACAGATACGCAGTATTTT.

The CDR3 spells CASSQELNGGTSPLHF. CDR3 nucleotide sequence: TGCGCCAGCAGCCAAGAGCTTAATGGGGGGACCTCACCCCTCCACTTT. The V call is TRBV4-1, the J call TRBJ1-6, with a weak D call TRBD1 (5 bases). Deletions cut 0 bases from V and 10 bases from J, with 16 bases between. The germline gives CDR1 MGHRA, CDR2 YSYEKL. The CDR3 loop spans 16 amino acids.

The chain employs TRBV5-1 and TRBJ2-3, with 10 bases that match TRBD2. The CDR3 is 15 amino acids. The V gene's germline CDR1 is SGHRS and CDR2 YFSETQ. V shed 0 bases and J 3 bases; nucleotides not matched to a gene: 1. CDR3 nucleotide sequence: TGCGCCAGCAGCTTGGTAGCGGGGGGTACAGATACGCAGTATTTT. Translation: CASSLVAGGTDTQYF. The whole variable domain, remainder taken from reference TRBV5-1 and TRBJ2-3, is KAGVTQTPRYLIKTRGQQVTLSCSPISGHRSVSWYQQTPGQGLQFLFEYFSETQRNKGNFPGRFSGRQFSNSRSEMNVSTLELGDSALYLCASSLVAGGTDTQYFGPGTRLTVL.

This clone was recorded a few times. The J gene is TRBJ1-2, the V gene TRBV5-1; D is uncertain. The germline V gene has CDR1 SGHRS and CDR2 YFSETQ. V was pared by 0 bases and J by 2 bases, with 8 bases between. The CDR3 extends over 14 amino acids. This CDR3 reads CASSLAVFNYGYTF. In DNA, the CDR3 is TGCGCCAGCAGCTTGGCCGTTTTCAACTATGGCTACACCTTC.

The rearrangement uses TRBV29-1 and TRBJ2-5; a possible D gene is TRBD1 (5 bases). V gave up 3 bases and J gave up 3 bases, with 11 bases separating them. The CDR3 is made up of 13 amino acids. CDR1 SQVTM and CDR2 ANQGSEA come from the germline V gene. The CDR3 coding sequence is TGCAGCGTTGATAGCCAGGGAAAAGAGACCCAGTACTTC. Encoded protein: CSVDSQGKETQYF. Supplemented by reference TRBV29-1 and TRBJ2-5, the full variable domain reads SAVISQKPSRDICQRGTSLTIQCQVDSQVTMMFWYRQQPGQSLTLIATANQGSEATYESGFVIDKFPISRPNLTFSTLTVSNMSPEDSSIYLCSVDSQGKETQYFGPGTRLLVL.

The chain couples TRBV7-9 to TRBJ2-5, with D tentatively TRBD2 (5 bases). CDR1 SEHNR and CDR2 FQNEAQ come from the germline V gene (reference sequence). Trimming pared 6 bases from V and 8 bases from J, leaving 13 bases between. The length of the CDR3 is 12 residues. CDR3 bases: TGTGCCAGCAGGTACGGGGATGATACCCAGTACTTC. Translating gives CASRYGDDTQYF.

Here the CDR3 reads CAISSQDSLSSGNTIYF. CDR3 bases: TGTGCCATCAGTTCTCAGGACAGCTTGAGCTCTGGAAACACCATATATTTT. The gene calls are TRBV10-3 and TRBJ1-3; D is perhaps TRBD1 (6 bases). The CDR3 sequence is 17 residues long. Looked up from germline, CDR1 is ENHRY and CDR2 is SYGVKD. Trimming pared 5 bases from V and 0 bases from J, leaving 17 bases between.